This TCR beta chain originates from a study of patients and donors after allogeneic stem cell transplantation. TCRdb re-analysed the RT-PCR reads in MiXCR, keeping a single row per CDR3 protein. The sample lists about 400,000 distinct CDR3 sequences, approximately 16% seen once, with 7.2% in the top ten. This clonotype turned up a few times. The CDR3 consists of 15 residues. The V gene's germline CDR1 is SEHNR and CDR2 FQNEAQ (reference sequence). The V gene lost 1 base and the J gene lost 2 bases, with 12 bases spanning the gap. Material for sequencing was blood, either unsorted or a sorted T cell fraction (not recorded which). This receptor was taken from a human donor who was either an allogeneic HSCT recipient or a stem cell or donor lymphocyte infusion donor (not recorded which). It is not recorded whose cells these are; they may come from a transplant donor. The rearrangement joins TRBV7-9 to TRBJ2-7; D gene unclear. CDR3 residues: CASSLGPGRTYEQYF. CDR3 bases: TGTGCCAGCAGCTTAGGGCCAGGTAGGACCTACGAGCAGTACTTC.